This TCR beta chain stems from a study of technical replicates of blood from a handful of donors (dated by TCRdb to 2016 to 2017). The method was the immunoSEQ multiplex PCR assay. Imported from immuneACCESS, the table was reduced by TCRdb to in-frame sequences with V and J called. These copies leave out some clones; in studies compared against another copy, an unresolved V gene accounts for under half, and the cause of the remainder is not known. The table for this sample lists approximately 79,000 clones; 85% to 95% of them were counted only once. The ten largest clones represent about 0.37% of the sample. The germline V gene (reference sequence) yields LNHDA for CDR1 and SQIVND for CDR2. From the cysteine through the phenylalanine, the CDR3 covers 12 amino acids. Only the CDR3 region is kept as DNA, spanning 36 bases read in frame from base 1. Unmatched junction bases come to 1, with V trimmed by 5 bases and J by 4 bases.

With respect to this clone: Its specific antigen is unknown. No clone much larger than this one lies a single base away; base qualities are absent.

Recombination joined TRBV19 with TRBJ2-7; 8 of the junction bases match TRBD1. This clonotype was obtained from a human donor in good health. What was sequenced was T cells isolated from PBMCs. The CDR3 region: CASSGTGYEQYF. The DNA is as follows: TGTGCCAGTAGTGGGACAGGTTACGAGCAGTACTTC.